This T cell receptor (beta chain) was recorded in a study of OX40 agonist ivuxolimab in advanced cancers. Study background: The patients received agonistic anti-OX40 (CD134) antibody ivuxolimab. Administration of intravenous ivuxolimab to patients occurred every 2 weeks at 0.01 to 10 mg/kg. Participants averaged around 60 years of age (range about 23 to 80) and were around 83% male.

Produced via immunoSEQ multiplex PCR; TCRdb's table is partial and in-frame only. The data hold some 80,000 clones, with about 93% observed a single time. The CDR3 is 14 residues long. V dropped 6 bases and J dropped 0 bases, with 12 bases sitting between them. CDR1 is SEHNR and CDR2 is FQNEAQ in the germline V gene (reference sequence). As regards this clone: Its antigen remains unknown.

The study's findings and limits: Both CD4+ and CD8+ T cell populations in blood had undergone clonal expansion by week 6 at 0.1 to 3.0 mg/kg.

The receptor's source is an adult with an advanced solid tumor such as melanoma, head and neck, liver or kidney cancer. Here the sequenced sample was CD4+ or CD8+ T cells sorted from blood, taken in a trial of the OX40 agonist ivuxolimab. The rearrangement joins TRBV7-9 to TRBJ2-7; the D is unclear. The CDR3 reads CASSYRVDSYEQYF. The CDR3 coding sequence is TGTGCCAGCAGTTACCGGGTCGACTCCTACGAGCAGTACTTC.